The source of this T cell receptor (beta chain) is a study of post-analysis software for immune sequencing data. About the study: The study covered relapsing-remitting, secondary progressive and progressive-relapsing courses of multiple sclerosis.

The germline V gene has CDR1 LNHDA and CDR2 SQIVND (reference sequence). This CDR3 region has 18 residues. Losses at the gene ends were 5 bases for V and 1 base for J; bases not matched to a gene: 12. The study's findings and limits: A significant reduction in normalized Chao1 diversity was observed in multiple sclerosis patients versus controls. Included in a set of roughly five TRBV segments more frequent in patients than controls were TRBV5-6, TRBV5-1 and TRBV20-1. With F measure, samples from one preparation batch clustered together strongly.

TCR beta cDNA libraries included unique molecular identifiers. A single record per CDR3 protein comes from TCRdb applying MiXCR to the PCR reads. The data contain approximately 770,000 distinct CDR3 sequences, about 43% of them singletons. As to this clonotype: Its specificity is unknown.

Input material: blood. This clonotype originated in a girl aged 10 to 17 with multiple sclerosis. The chain recombines TRBV19 with TRBJ2-2, with TRBD2 identical over 8 bases. CDR3 sequence reads: CASSSLLAALGNTGELFF. CDR3 DNA: TGTGCCAGTAGTTCACTACTAGCGGCGCTAGGGAACACCGGGGAGCTGTTTTTT.